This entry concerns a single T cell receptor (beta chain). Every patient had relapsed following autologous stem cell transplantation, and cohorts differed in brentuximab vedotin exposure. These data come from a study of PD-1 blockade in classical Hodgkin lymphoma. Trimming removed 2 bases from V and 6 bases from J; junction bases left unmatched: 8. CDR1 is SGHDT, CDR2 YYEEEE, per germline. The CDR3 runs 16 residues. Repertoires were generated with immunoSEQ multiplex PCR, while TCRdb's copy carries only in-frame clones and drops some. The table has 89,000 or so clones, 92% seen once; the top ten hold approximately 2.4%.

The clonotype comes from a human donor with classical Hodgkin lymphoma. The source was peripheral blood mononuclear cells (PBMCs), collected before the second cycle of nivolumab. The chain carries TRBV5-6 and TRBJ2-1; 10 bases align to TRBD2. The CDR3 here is CASSFWGLARTNEQFF. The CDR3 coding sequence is TGTGCCAGCAGCTTTTGGGGACTAGCGAGAACCAATGAGCAGTTCTTC. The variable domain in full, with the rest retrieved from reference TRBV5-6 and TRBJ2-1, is DAGVTQSPTHLIKTRGQQVTLRCSPKSGHDTVSWYQQALGQGPQFIFQYYEEEERQRGNFPDRFSGHQFPNYSSELNVNALLLGDSALYLCASSFWGLARTNEQFFGPGTRLTVL.